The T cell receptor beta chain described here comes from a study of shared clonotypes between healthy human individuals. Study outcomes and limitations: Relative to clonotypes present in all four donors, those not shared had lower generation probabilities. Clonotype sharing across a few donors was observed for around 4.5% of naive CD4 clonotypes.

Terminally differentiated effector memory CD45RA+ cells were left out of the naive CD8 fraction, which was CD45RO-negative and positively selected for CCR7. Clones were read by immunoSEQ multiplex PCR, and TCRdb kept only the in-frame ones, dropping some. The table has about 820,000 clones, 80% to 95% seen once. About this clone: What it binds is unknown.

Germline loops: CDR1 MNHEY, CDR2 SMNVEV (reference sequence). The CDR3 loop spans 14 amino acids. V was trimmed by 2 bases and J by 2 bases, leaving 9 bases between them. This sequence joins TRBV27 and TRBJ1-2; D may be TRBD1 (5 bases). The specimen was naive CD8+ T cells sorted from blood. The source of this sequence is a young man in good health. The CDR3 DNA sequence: TGTGCCAGCAGTTTAGGGGCGGGCAACTATGGCTACACCTTC. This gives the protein CASSLGAGNYGYTF.